Included here is one TCR beta chain sequence, with context. The assay was immunoSEQ multiplex PCR, and TCRdb's table has in-frame clones only and misses some. There are around 100,000 clones in the sample; roughly 90% occur only once, and around 5.8% lies in the top ten. The data stem from a study of blood T cell repertoires in COVID-19. The sample was peripheral blood. The receptor comes from a human donor in a cohort sampled during active COVID-19.

Here the CDR3 DNA reads TGTGCCAGCAGCTTCGCGGGGGGCCGGTACCAAGAGACCCAGTACTTC. Encoded protein: CASSFAGGRYQETQYF. The genes are TRBV7-9 and TRBJ2-5; 8 bases are a match to TRBD2. With V trimmed by 3 bases and J by 0 bases, 6 bases remained unmatched. The CDR3 contains 16 residues. Germline V lookup: CDR1 SEHNR, CDR2 FQNEAQ (reference sequence).